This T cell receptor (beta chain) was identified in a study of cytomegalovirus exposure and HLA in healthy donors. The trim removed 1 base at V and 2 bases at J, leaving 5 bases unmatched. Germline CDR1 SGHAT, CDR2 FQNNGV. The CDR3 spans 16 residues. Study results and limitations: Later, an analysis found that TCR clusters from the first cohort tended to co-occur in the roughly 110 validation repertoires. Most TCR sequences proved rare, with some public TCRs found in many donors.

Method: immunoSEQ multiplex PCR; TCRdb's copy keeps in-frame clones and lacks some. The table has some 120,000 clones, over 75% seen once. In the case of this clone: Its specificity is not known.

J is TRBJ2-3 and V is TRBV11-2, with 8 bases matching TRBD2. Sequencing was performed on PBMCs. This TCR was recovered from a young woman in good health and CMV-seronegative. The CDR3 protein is CASSLGLRGVTDTQYF. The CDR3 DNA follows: TGTGCCAGCAGCTTAGGATTGCGGGGGGTCACAGATACGCAGTATTTT.